This record covers a single T cell receptor (beta chain). The clone's antigen remains unknown. Base quality data are lacking; no much larger clone is found one base away. The source of the sample is a study of shared clonotypes between healthy human individuals (dated by TCRdb to the early 2020s). Context from the whole study: A couple of women and three men aged 18 to 49 years were included in the cohort. For each donor, CD4 naive and CD4 memory were each run on three plates, CD8 naive on two plates, and CD8 memory on one plate. The study deeply sequenced blood TCR repertoires of several healthy adults to estimate repertoire size and the extent of clonotype sharing between individuals. To increase sequencing depth and limit assay-specific biases, different laboratories used diverse techniques to prepare libraries and sequence TCR repertoires. Per donor, leukapheresis produced somewhere between about 0.94 and 9 billion PBMCs.

Beyond this particular receptor, the publication reports: Sampling was restricted to blood, and TCR repertoires in tissue are likely to differ from TCR repertoires in blood. About 5% of naive CD4, 3.5% of naive CD8, 2.3% of memory CD4, and approximately 0.4% of memory CD8 clonotypes were shared across a few donors. Incomplete sequencing was indicated by rarefaction of sorted-subset datasets, despite the large sequencing depth. Naive subsets generally had larger estimated clonotype richness than memory subsets. The small number of donors limited the genetic and exposure-history diversity represented. Pairwise subsampling indicated that sequencing depth was expected to affect the degree of clonotype sharing among donors. Compared with non-shared clonotypes, the clonotypes found in all four sorted-subset donors had higher generation probabilities.

CDR1 and CDR2, looked up from the germline V gene, are MNHNS and SASEGT. V is reduced by 3 bases and J by 8 bases, leaving a spacing of 11 bases between them. The CDR3 goes from the cysteine to the phenylalanine over 14 residues. Only the CDR3 part of the read is kept: 42 bases, read in frame from the first base. Using the deep immunoSEQ assay, TCR CDR3 regions were amplified from genomic DNA by multiplex PCR. Genomic DNA extracted from each cell subset was distributed evenly over all wells of several immunoSEQ 96-well plates, and each plate served as one replicate. For sorted subsets, about 200 ng genomic DNA, equal to about 30,000 T cell genomes, was loaded into each replicate PCR. Purified libraries were measured with a Qubit 3.0 fluorometer, size-checked on a Bioanalyzer 2100, and measured again with the KAPA Library Quantification kit. Every immunoSEQ 96-well plate was sequenced on a dedicated single-read 150-cycle Illumina NextSeq 550 flow cell. The original methods were these. Because only junctional sequences without quality scores were contained in the immunoSEQ output, filtering matching that applied to full-length reads could not be performed. Sequences were annotated with PyIR, a Python wrapper for IgBLAST v1.9, using IMGT germline references to assign V/J genes and CDR3. Reads with weak V/J assignments (E-value above 1e-6), missing CDR3, stop codons, out-of-frame junctions, or ambiguous translated residues were removed. V3J clonotypes were defined as sequences sharing the same inferred V gene, J gene, and CDR3 amino acid sequence. The percentage overlap between two repertoires was calculated by dividing the number of shared unique clonotypes by the size of the smaller repertoire. RTK rarefaction, the Chao1 estimator, and Recon v2.1 estimates of unobserved clonotypes were used to assess repertoire richness. For all TCRbeta clonotypes obtained by the gDNA method from several donors, generation probabilities were computed with OLGA. Held by TCRdb, this immuneACCESS table contains in-frame sequences only and omits some clones. Under half of the omission traces to an unresolved V gene where checked; the cause of the rest is unknown. The DNA gave D and trimming, while V, J and clone size come from that table. The sample data list about 1 million clones, and around four fifths of these were observed just once. 1.4% to 1.5% of the sample comes from the top ten.

Healthy HIV-negative adults with no recently reported acute infections or vaccinations were included as donors. Every donor was a Caucasian adult residing in Nashville, Tennessee, USA. CD4+ T cells were enriched through magnetic negative selection, after which naive cells were positively selected on CD45RA and the remaining negative fraction served as the memory subset. Blood was collected by leukapheresis, and PBMCs were isolated by Ficoll-Histopaque density gradient centrifugation and then cryopreserved in liquid nitrogen vapor phase. Purity and quantity of every magnetically sorted T cell population were checked by analytical flow cytometry. From each sorted fraction, genomic DNA was isolated and quantified by UV absorbance on a Nanodrop 2000c.

The sequence is built from TRBV6-1 and TRBJ1-6; no D gene call is confident. The sequence came from a man between 18 and 35 years old in good health. The sample comprised memory CD4+ T cells sorted from blood. Interpreted using the paper, the cell subset or site label stands for: CD45RA-negative fraction. DNA sequence: TGTGCCAGCAGTGACCAACCGACGGATTCACCCCTCCACTTT. It translates as CASSDQPTDSPLHF.